What follows are 29 T cell receptor beta chains derived from one specimen sequenced in a study of T cell responses to AZD1222 COVID-19 vaccine. Produced via immunoSEQ multiplex PCR; TCRdb's table is partial and in-frame only. The sample has approximately 150,000 clones; 80% to 90% are singletons. Sequencing was performed on peripheral blood, taken on day 0 of AZD1222 vaccination. All receptors derive from an adult in good health.

The chain carries TRBV7-6 and TRBJ2-4; 7 bases line up with TRBD2. The germline V gene has CDR1 SGHVS and CDR2 FNYEAQ. This CDR3 is 18 amino acids long. V trimming: 1 base; J trimming: 0 bases; junction bases outside the gene matches: 9. The CDR3 loop reads CASSLGVIGGRAKNIQYF. The CDR3 nucleotides read TGTGCCAGCAGCTTAGGGGTTATCGGCGGGAGAGCCAAAAACATTCAGTACTTC.

CDR3 region: CAISESGFGNTEAFF. CDR3 nucleotides: TGTGCCATCAGTGAGTCGGGGTTTGGGAACACTGAAGCTTTCTTT. The V call is TRBV10-3, the J call TRBJ1-1; no reliable D call. The CDR3 sequence is 15 residues long. The germline CDR1 and CDR2 sequences are ENHRY and SYGVKD. V gave up 0 bases and J gave up 1 base, with 9 bases separating them.

The chain combines TRBV11-3 with TRBJ1-1; maybe TRBD1 (5 bases). The V gene's germline CDR1 is SGHNT and CDR2 YENEEA. V lost 5 bases, J lost 3 bases, and 10 bases lay in between. This CDR3 region has 13 residues. CDR3 sequence reads: CASSDGTDTEAFF. The CDR3 DNA reads TGTGCCAGCAGCGACGGGACCGACACTGAAGCTTTCTTT.

V usage is TRBV7-8 and J usage is TRBJ2-1, with 7 bases identical to TRBD2. The CDR3 length is 16 residues. V was pared by 1 base and J by 7 bases, with 10 bases of the junction left unmatched. Germline-derived CDR1 and CDR2 are SGHVS and FQNEAQ. CDR3 sequence reads: CASSLGSGGVQNEQFF. The CDR3 DNA reads as TGTGCCAGCAGCTTAGGGTCGGGGGGAGTACAGAATGAGCAGTTCTTC. The variable domain in full, completed from reference TRBV7-8 and TRBJ2-1, reads GAGVSQSPRYKVAKRGQDVALRCDPISGHVSLFWYQQALGQGPEFLTYFQNEAQLDKSGLPSDRFFAERPEGSVSTLKIQRTQQEDSAVYLCASSLGSGGVQNEQFFGPGTRLTVL.

The rearrangement links TRBV18 to TRBJ2-3; 11 bases fit TRBD2. V dropped 6 bases and J dropped 0; count of bases not matched to a gene: 8. The V gene's germline CDR1 is KGHSH and CDR2 LQKENI. The CDR3 is 17 amino acids. CDR3 sequence reads: CASSPLGTSGSTDTQYF. In DNA, the CDR3 is TGTGCCAGCTCTCCTCTAGGGACTAGCGGTAGCACAGATACGCAGTATTTT.

CDR3 region: CSASSLTYGYTF. CDR3 bases: TGCAGTGCGAGTAGTCTCACCTATGGCTACACCTTC. J is TRBJ1-2 and V is TRBV20-1; D ambiguous. The germline CDR1 and CDR2 sequences are DFQATT and SNEGSKA (reference sequence). V lost 6 bases, J lost 4 bases, and 12 bases lay in between. The CDR3 has 12 residues.

The gene calls are TRBV19 and TRBJ1-5; D is possibly TRBD1 (6 bases). This CDR3 has 14 residues. The ends were cut back, 4 bases at V and 5 bases at J, with 12 bases in the middle. CDR1 is LNHDA and CDR2 is SQIVND in the germline V gene (reference sequence). This CDR3 is CASSSGTQDQPQHF. CDR3 sequence (DNA): TGTGCCAGTAGTAGCGGGACACAAGATCAGCCCCAGCATTTT.

The rearrangement joins TRBV4-1 to TRBJ1-4, with TRBD1 matching over 9 bases. The V segment lost 1 base and the J segment 7 bases; nucleotides outside the gene matches: 10. The CDR3 is made up of 17 amino acids. CDR1 and CDR2 from the germline V gene are MGHRA and YSYEKL. CDR3 region: CASSQGAARDRVEKLFF. In nucleotides, the CDR3 is TGCGCCAGCAGCCAAGGGGCCGCCCGGGACAGGGTTGAAAAACTGTTTTTT.

The J gene is TRBJ2-2, the V gene TRBV4-1; 10 bases align to TRBD2. Losses at the gene ends were 1 base for V and 2 bases for J; bases not matched to a gene: 4. The CDR3 sequence is 17 residues long. CDR1 and CDR2 (germline): MGHRA, YSYEKL. The DNA of the CDR3 is TGCGCCAGCAGCCAAGTCCTAGCGGGGGAAAACACCGGGGAGCTGTTTTTT. It encodes CASSQVLAGENTGELFF.

The V call is TRBV11-2, the J call TRBJ2-1; 12 bases map to TRBD2. The CDR3 runs 19 residues. Germline V gene lookup returns CDR1 SGHAT and CDR2 FQNNGV. Trimming removed 0 bases from V and 3 bases from J; junction bases left unmatched: 9. CDR3: CASSLEGGRLAGDYNEQFF. In nucleotides, the CDR3 is TGTGCCAGCAGCTTAGAAGGGGGGAGACTAGCGGGAGACTACAATGAGCAGTTCTTC.

This clone appeared once. V gene TRBV2 combines with J gene TRBJ2-1, with 7 bases fitting TRBD1. The V gene end was trimmed by 6 bases and the J gene end by 0 bases; junction bases not matched to a gene: 2. Germline V gene sequence: CDR1 SNHLY, CDR2 FYNNEI. CDR3 length equals 14 residues. The CDR3 spells CASRAGGSYNEQFF. CDR3 bases: TGTGCCAGCAGGGCAGGGGGCTCCTACAATGAGCAGTTCTTC.

The chain links TRBV28 to TRBJ2-2; D may be TRBD1 (6 bases). Germline CDR1 is MDHEN and CDR2 is SYDVKM. This CDR3 has 14 amino acids. The V end lost 7 bases, the J end lost 7 bases, and 16 bases lay between the germline ends. The CDR3 DNA reads as TGTGCCAGCAACGAACAGGGTTTTGGCGGGGAGCTGTTTTTT. This encodes CASNEQGFGGELFF.

Here the CDR3 reads CASSLLQGASNTGELFF. The CDR3 coding sequence is TGTGCCAGCAGTCTCTTACAGGGTGCCTCGAACACCGGGGAGCTGTTTTTT. The chain couples TRBV6-6 to TRBJ2-2; D might be TRBD1 (6 bases). V was pared by 5 bases and J by 0 bases, with 16 bases between. CDR1 is MNHNY and CDR2 is SVGAGI in the germline V gene (reference sequence). The CDR3 is 17 residues long.

The V call is TRBV2, the J call TRBJ1-1; no clear D gene. The length of the CDR3 is 13 residues. The germline V and J ends were trimmed by 5 bases and 1 base, with 8 bases remaining between them. Germline CDR1 is SNHLY and CDR2 is FYNNEI. The CDR3 nucleotides are TGTGCCAGCAGTTATGACCCGAACACTGAAGCTTTCTTT. Translating it yields CASSYDPNTEAFF.

The chain has TRBV5-1 and TRBJ1-1, with 7 bases aligning to TRBD1. From germline, CDR1 is SGHRS and CDR2 YFSETQ. This CDR3 spans 16 amino acids. J lost 3 bases, V lost 4 bases, and 12 bases had no gene match. The DNA of the CDR3 is TGCGCCAGCAGCCCAAGACAGGGCGACGTTTACACTGAAGCTTTCTTT. Its translation: CASSPRQGDVYTEAFF.

The chain is built from TRBV6-5 and TRBJ1-1; a weak D match, TRBD1 (6 bases). The V gene lost 6 bases and the J gene lost 1 base, with 9 bases spanning the gap. There are 13 residues in the CDR3. Germline V gene data show CDR1 as MNHEY and CDR2 as SVGAGI. The CDR3 protein is CASRGTSNTEAFF. The CDR3 region has the DNA TGTGCCAGCAGGGGGACATCGAACACTGAAGCTTTCTTT.

The gene calls are TRBV30 and TRBJ2-1; TRBD1 aligns across 7 bases. Germline trimming cut 3 bases from V and 9 bases from J; bases unmatched to any gene: 11. The CDR3 spans 14 residues. Looked up from germline, CDR1 is GTSNPN and CDR2 is SVGIG (reference sequence). This CDR3 is CAWRGPTGFAEQFF. The CDR3 coding sequence is TGTGCCTGGAGGGGGCCGACAGGGTTCGCTGAGCAGTTCTTC.

V and J are TRBV6-5 and TRBJ1-3, with D unclear. This CDR3 is built from 15 residues. V lost 10 bases to trimming and J lost 0 bases, with 16 bases between them. CDR1 and CDR2 from the germline V gene are MNHEY and SVGAGI. The CDR3 is CAIKSLGSSGNTIYF. CDR3 DNA sequence: TGTGCCATAAAATCCCTAGGCAGCTCTGGAAACACCATATATTTT.

The chain combines TRBV18 with TRBJ1-1; D gene ambiguous. The ends were cut back, 3 bases at V and 1 base at J, with 9 bases in the middle. The CDR3 is made up of 14 amino acids. The germline V gene has CDR1 KGHSH and CDR2 LQKENI. The CDR3 reads CASSPASRNTEAFF. The CDR3 nucleotides are TGTGCCAGCTCACCCGCGTCCAGGAACACTGAAGCTTTCTTT.

The rearrangement links TRBV24-1 to TRBJ2-2, with 9 bases lining up with TRBD2. The V gene end was trimmed by 0 bases and the J gene end by 0 bases; junction bases not matched to a gene: 7. The CDR3 extends over 19 amino acids. Germline assignment: CDR1 KGHDR and CDR2 SFDVKD. In DNA, the CDR3 is TGTGCCACCAGTGATTTGCCGGGGACTAGCACTTCGAACACCGGGGAGCTGTTTTTT. It specifies CATSDLPGTSTSNTGELFF.

This clone was seen only once. This chain uses TRBV27 with TRBJ1-1, with TRBD1 matching 9 bases. The CDR3 extends over 16 amino acids. Germline CDR1 and CDR2: MNHEY and SMNVEV (reference sequence). V lost 6 bases to trimming and J lost 3 bases; unmatched junction nucleotides: 11. CDR3 amino acids: CASRRSTGGLHTEAFF. The CDR3 nucleotides are TGTGCCAGCAGGCGCTCCACAGGGGGCCTCCACACTGAAGCTTTCTTT.

This clone showed up just once. This chain joins TRBV7-9 and TRBJ1-4; D is perhaps TRBD1 (6 bases). Germline CDR1 SEHNR, CDR2 FQNEAQ (reference sequence). V gave up 5 bases and J gave up 1 base, with 11 bases separating them. The CDR3 runs to 15 residues. The CDR3 nucleotides read TGTGCCAGCAGCGTGACCAGGGGAACTAATGAAAAACTGTTTTTT. The encoded protein is CASSVTRGTNEKLFF.

This CDR3 reads CASSRAPGNTEAFF. The CDR3 bases are TGTGCCAGTAGTAGGGCCCCAGGGAACACTGAAGCTTTCTTT. V gene TRBV19 combines with J gene TRBJ1-1; D gene unclear. V shed 4 bases and J shed 1 base, with 10 bases lying between them. The CDR3 contains 14 residues. Looked up from germline, CDR1 is LNHDA and CDR2 is SQIVND (reference sequence).

This rearrangement joins TRBV27 to TRBJ2-7; D possibly uses TRBD1 or TRBD2 (5 bases each). The CDR3 has 14 amino acids. V lost 3 bases and J lost 0, with 9 bases in between. Per germline, CDR1 MNHEY and CDR2 SMNVEV (reference sequence). The CDR3 here is CASSLPGPSYEQYF. In DNA form, the CDR3 reads TGTGCCAGCAGTTTGCCGGGACCCTCCTACGAGCAGTACTTC.

A single count supports this clone. The rearrangement uses TRBV19 and TRBJ2-6; no reliable D call. Trimming shortened V by 1 base and J by 3 bases, and 1 base separated the two germline ends. Germline CDR1 reads LNHDA; CDR2 reads SQIVND (reference sequence). CDR3 length: 13 residues. CDR3 nucleotides: TGTGCCAGTAGTATAGTTGGGGCCAACGTCCTGACTTTC. It yields the protein CASSIVGANVLTF.

This clone was seen a handful of times. V and J are TRBV30 and TRBJ2-5; either TRBD1 or TRBD2 may supply D (5 bases each). Trimming shortened V by 2 bases and J by 3 bases, and 13 bases separated the two germline ends. CDR1 and CDR2 (germline): GTSNPN, SVGIG (reference sequence). The CDR3 length is 14 residues. DNA of the CDR3: TGTGCCTGGAGTATCGGGACGGCAAAAGAGACCCAGTACTTC. Residues: CAWSIGTAKETQYF.

The J gene is TRBJ2-3, the V gene TRBV28, with D uncertain. V shed 5 bases and J shed 1 base, with 16 bases lying between them. The CDR3 totals 16 residues. Per germline, CDR1 MDHEN and CDR2 SYDVKM. This CDR3 is CASSVETSYRTDTQYF. The CDR3 nucleotides are TGTGCCAGCAGTGTAGAAACTTCTTACCGCACAGATACGCAGTATTTT.

The V gene is TRBV7-2, the J gene TRBJ1-1; D is ambiguous. This CDR3 has 15 residues. Germline lookup yields CDR1 SGHTA and CDR2 FQGNSA. Deletions cut 3 bases from V and 7 bases from J, with 18 bases between. The CDR3 DNA reads TGTGCCAGCAGCTTTCTAGGGTATCGCGACGTTGAAGCTTTCTTT. It yields the protein CASSFLGYRDVEAFF.

The chain has TRBV15 and TRBJ1-1, with D uncertain. Trimming removed 1 base from V and 4 bases from J, with 7 bases in between. This CDR3 spans 13 amino acids. Germline assignment: CDR1 LNHNV and CDR2 YYDKDF (reference sequence). CDR3 bases: TGTGCCACCAGCAGAGGAGTGAGCACTGAAGCTTTCTTT. It specifies CATSRGVSTEAFF.